These 18 T cell receptor beta chains originate from one sample sequenced in a study of cytomegalovirus exposure and HLA in healthy donors. Primers for the PCR totalled 60 Vbeta and 13 Jbeta. Sequencing used immunoSEQ multiplex PCR; TCRdb keeps in-frame clones, though not all of them. The top ten clones hold 3.3% of a sample with 90,000 to 150,000 clones, around three quarters of them seen once. Sequences were obtained from PBMCs. These receptors all stem from a woman between 25 and 40 years old in good health and CMV-seropositive.

The table lists this clone with a count of one. The chain is built from TRBV5-3 and TRBJ2-3; 8 bases line up with TRBD2. TRBV5-3 has ORF status, its function being uncertain. This CDR3 spans 16 amino acids. Germline trimming cut 1 base from V and 5 bases from J; bases unmatched to any gene: 9. CDR3 in amino acids: CARSLKVPREGDTQYF. The CDR3 bases are TGTGCCAGAAGCTTGAAAGTTCCTCGGGAGGGAGATACGCAGTATTTT.

This clone came up a few times. The V and J genes are TRBV6-1 and TRBJ2-3; TRBD2 agrees at 12 bases. The V gene's germline CDR1 is MNHNS and CDR2 SASEGT. The CDR3 sequence is 15 residues long. The V and J ends lost 8 bases and 5 bases, in that order; junction bases with no gene match: 8. The DNA of the CDR3 is TGTGCCAGCCGAACCCTAGCGGGGGGGAGAGATACGCAGTATTTT. Its translation is CASRTLAGGRDTQYF.

This chain links TRBV5-5 with TRBJ1-5; 7 bases line up with TRBD1. Germline loops: CDR1 SGHKS, CDR2 YYEKEE (reference sequence). Trimming cost V 0 bases and J 7 bases; bases outside gene matches: 4. The CDR3 extends over 14 amino acids. The CDR3 sequence is CASSLEGGEQPQHF. The CDR3 DNA is TGTGCCAGCAGCTTGGAAGGGGGCGAACAGCCCCAGCATTTT. Full variable domain (missing parts from reference TRBV5-5 and TRBJ1-5): DAGVTQSPTHLIKTRGQQVTLRCSPISGHKSVSWYQQVLGQGPQFIFQYYEKEERGRGNFPDRFSARQFPNYSSELNVNALLLGDSALYLCASSLEGGEQPQHFGDGTRLSIL.

Regarding this clone: Other DNA sequences in this sample translate to the same CDR3. This chain uses TRBV7-9 with TRBJ2-1; tentatively, D is TRBD2 (6 bases). The germline V and J ends were trimmed by 0 bases and 4 bases, with 13 bases remaining between them. The CDR3 has 16 amino acids. Germline-derived CDR1 and CDR2 are SEHNR and FQNEAQ (reference sequence). The CDR3 region is CASSLAGLAGYNEQFF. CDR3 nucleotides: TGTGCCAGCAGCTTAGCCGGACTGGCGGGATACAATGAGCAGTTCTTC.

The chain joins TRBV7-6 to TRBJ1-6; 7 positions agree with TRBD1. V was clipped by 5 bases and J by 7 bases; unmatched bases: 20. The CDR3 consists of 19 residues. In germline, CDR1 is SGHVS, CDR2 FNYEAQ. CDR3 sequence reads: CASSPLELTGSVLNSPLHF. The CDR3 DNA sequence: TGTGCCAGCAGCCCCCTCGAATTGACAGGGTCGGTGTTGAATTCACCCCTCCACTTT.

This clone was seen only once. The J gene is TRBJ1-2, the V gene TRBV4-2, with TRBD1 matching 8 bases. This CDR3 has 16 amino acids. V lost 4 bases and J lost 0; bases outside the gene matches: 7. Germline values: CDR1 LGHNA, CDR2 YNFKEQ. The CDR3 loop reads CASSLRQGSTNYGYTF. Here the CDR3 DNA reads TGTGCCAGCAGCCTCCGACAGGGGTCGACTAACTATGGCTACACCTTC.

Written as DNA, the CDR3 is TGTGCCAGCAGCTTGTATAGCGCCCCTGGGGATGAAAAACTGTTTTTT. The encoded protein is CASSLYSAPGDEKLFF. The V gene is TRBV7-9, the J gene TRBJ1-4, with D unresolved. Germline CDR1 is SEHNR and CDR2 is FQNEAQ (reference sequence). The CDR3 length is 16 residues. With 3 bases removed from V and 6 bases from J, the gap between germline ends came to 17 bases.

CDR3 in amino acids: CASSLRELNEQFF. As DNA, the CDR3 is TGTGCCAGCAGCTTAAGGGAGCTCAATGAGCAGTTCTTC. J is TRBJ2-1 and V is TRBV7-6, with D perhaps TRBD2 (5 bases). V was clipped by 2 bases and J by 6 bases, with 8 bases between them. In germline, CDR1 is SGHVS, CDR2 FNYEAQ. CDR3 length equals 13 residues.

V and J are TRBV4-1 and TRBJ1-2, with TRBD1 matching over 7 bases. V was clipped by 2 bases and J by 5 bases; unmatched bases: 11. The CDR3 covers 16 residues. Germline V gene data show CDR1 as MGHRA and CDR2 as YSYEKL. The CDR3 coding sequence is TGCGCCAGCAGCCAACGGGAGGGGGCCGGAAGGTATGGCTACACCTTC. It specifies CASSQREGAGRYGYTF.

The chain employs TRBV5-4 and TRBJ2-6; perhaps TRBD2 as D (5 bases). The germline gives CDR1 SGHNT, CDR2 YYREEE (reference sequence). Trimming took off 0 bases at V and 4 bases at J, with 8 bases between the two ends. This CDR3 spans 15 amino acids. CDR3 loop: CASSLDGSGANVLTF. As DNA, the CDR3 is TGTGCCAGCAGCTTGGATGGGAGCGGGGCCAACGTCCTGACTTTC. Full variable domain (remainder filled in from reference TRBV5-4 and TRBJ2-6): ETGVTQSPTHLIKTRGQQVTLRCSSQSGHNTVSWYQQALGQGPQFIFQYYREEENGRGNFPPRFSGLQFPNYSSELNVNALELDDSALYLCASSLDGSGANVLTFGAGSRLTVL.

The chain combines TRBV5-5 with TRBJ2-7; TRBD2 agrees at 10 bases. Germline-derived CDR1 and CDR2 are SGHKS and YYEKEE (reference sequence). Trimming cost V 0 bases and J 6 bases; bases outside gene matches: 6. This CDR3 spans 15 amino acids. CDR3: CASSLERGGRGEQYF. DNA for the CDR3: TGTGCCAGCAGCTTGGAGCGGGGGGGTAGGGGCGAGCAGTACTTC.

About this clone: At one boundary the junction diverges from the germline segment, which might be a read error. The chain combines TRBV5-1 with TRBJ1-1; D is unresolved. CDR3 length equals 17 residues. CDR1 is SGHRS and CDR2 is YFSETQ in the germline V gene. The CDR3 protein is CARSFFSLGVEGTEAFF. CDR3 coding DNA: TGCGCCCGCAGCTTTTTTAGCCTAGGAGTGGAGGGCACTGAAGCTTTCTTT. Full variable domain (missing parts from reference TRBV5-1 and TRBJ1-1): KAGVTQTPRYLIKTRGQQVTLSCSPISGHRSVSWYQQTPGQGLQFLFEYFSETQRNKGNFPGRFSGRQFSNSRSEMNVSTLELGDSALYLCARSFFSLGVEGTEAFFGQGTRLTVV.

The CDR3 region is CASKQGVVAGNTIYF. CDR3 nucleotides: TGTGCCAGCAAACAGGGGGTGGTTGCTGGAAACACCATATATTTT. This chain links TRBV6-1 with TRBJ1-3, with TRBD1 matching over 8 bases. The junction had 7 bases not matched to a gene; V was cut back by 7 bases and J by 2 bases. Germline V CDR1 and CDR2: MNHNS, SASEGT. CDR3 length: 15 residues.

The gene calls are TRBV2 and TRBJ2-7; 10 bases agree with TRBD2. The V and J ends lost 6 bases and 2 bases, in that order; junction bases with no gene match: 10. CDR1 SNHLY and CDR2 FYNNEI come from the germline V gene. CDR3 size: 16 residues. CDR3 residues: CASRHSGTSATYEQYF. The DNA for the CDR3 is TGTGCCAGCAGGCACTCGGGGACTAGCGCCACCTACGAGCAGTACTTC.

This chain's CDR3 is CASSLGGTPQAGEQFF. The CDR3 coding sequence is TGTGCCAGCAGCTTAGGCGGGACTCCCCAAGCCGGTGAGCAGTTCTTC. The V call is TRBV11-3, the J call TRBJ2-1; tentative D call: TRBD2 (6 bases). The CDR3 is made up of 16 amino acids. Trimming cost V 1 base and J 9 bases, with 19 bases left between them. In germline, CDR1 is SGHNT, CDR2 YENEEA. Filled out from reference TRBV11-3 and TRBJ2-1, the complete variable domain reads EAGVVQSPRYKIIEKKQPVAFWCNPISGHNTLYWYLQNLGQGPELLIRYENEEAVDDSQLPKDRFSAERLKGVDSTLKIQPAELGDSAVYLCASSLGGTPQAGEQFFGPGTRLTVL.

The chain carries TRBV6-5 and TRBJ2-1, with 8 bases that match TRBD1. This CDR3 is built from 13 residues. Germline V gene lookup returns CDR1 MNHEY and CDR2 SVGAGI. Trimming took 6 bases from V and 8 from J; bases not matched to a gene: 6. For the CDR3, the DNA is TGTGCCAGCAGGAGGGACAGGCTCGATGAGCAGTTCTTC. It specifies CASRRDRLDEQFF.

The V and J genes are TRBV1 and TRBJ2-7; TRBD2, the D gene given by the table, was not confirmed from the DNA. TRBV1 is listed as a pseudogene. This CDR3 has 17 residues. This CDR3 reads CTSSQGLAGGPSYEQYF. As DNA, the CDR3 is TGCACCAGCAGCCAAGGACTAGCGGGGGGCCCCTCCTACGAGCAGTACTTC.

CDR3: CASSQTARDTQYF. As DNA, the CDR3 is TGTGCCAGCAGTCAGACAGCCCGGGATACGCAGTATTTT. The chain combines TRBV28 with TRBJ2-3; a possible D gene is TRBD1 (5 bases). CDR3 length: 13 residues. Trimming shortened V by 5 bases and J by 6 bases, and 12 bases separated the two germline ends. Germline-derived CDR1 and CDR2 are MDHEN and SYDVKM.